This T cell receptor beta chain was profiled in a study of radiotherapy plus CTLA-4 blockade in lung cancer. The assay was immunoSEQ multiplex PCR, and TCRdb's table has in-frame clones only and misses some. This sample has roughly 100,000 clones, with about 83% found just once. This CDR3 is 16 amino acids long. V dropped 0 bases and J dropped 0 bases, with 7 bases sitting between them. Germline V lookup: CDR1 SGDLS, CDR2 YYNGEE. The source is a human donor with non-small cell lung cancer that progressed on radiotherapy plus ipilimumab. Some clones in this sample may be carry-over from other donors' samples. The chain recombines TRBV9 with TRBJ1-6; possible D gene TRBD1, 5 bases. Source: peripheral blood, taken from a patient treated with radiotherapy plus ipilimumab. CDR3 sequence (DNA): TGTGCCAGCAGCGTAGCCGGGGGCTCCTATAATTCACCCCTCCACTTT. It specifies CASSVAGGSYNSPLHF.